This T cell receptor beta chain was recovered during a study of glioma-infiltrating T cells. Germline V CDR1 and CDR2: SEHNR, FQNEAQ (reference sequence). The CDR3 totals 16 residues. V shed 5 bases, J shed 4 bases, and the junction held 11 bases outside the gene matches. Amplification of TCR alpha and beta CDR3 regions from RNA used iRepertoire nested multiplex PCR. TCRdb recomputed calls from the multiplex PCR reads with MiXCR, one row per CDR3 protein. The data contain roughly 120,000 distinct CDR3 sequences, less than 30% of them seen just once; the ten biggest clones take up just under 35%. Sequencing was carried out using glioma tissue, nonneoplastic brain tissue, or PBMCs (not recorded which). The TCR sequence derives from a human donor with low-grade glioma or glioblastoma, undergoing nonglioma brain surgery, or in good health (not recorded which). The genes are TRBV7-9 and TRBJ2-1, with TRBD1 matching over 7 bases. CDR3 residues: CASSPRQGPQYNEQFF. CDR3 DNA: TGTGCCAGCAGCCCAAGACAGGGACCCCAATACAATGAGCAGTTCTTC.